A selection of T cell receptor beta chains follows, all from one sample in a study of T cell clusters in autoimmune cytopenias. TCRdb reprocessed the multiplex PCR reads, with one entry per CDR3 protein and no DNA. This sample contains 9,500 to 12,000 distinct CDR3 sequences. The same sample was also used in a study of T cell repertoires in aging, cancer and after chemotherapy.

The sample comprised peripheral blood. The receptors derive from a human donor in good health. Each CDR3 is given with its conserved first and last residue. Size is omitted from some rows. Given values are once, few, many or a class for expanded clones.

size: .
J: TRBJ1-6
V: TRBV7-9
CDR3: CASSLARAGDSPLHF

size: .
J: TRBJ2-1
V: TRBV5-1
CDR3: CASSLGGGEQFF

size: .
J: TRBJ1-5
V: TRBV6-6
CDR3: CASSYSLGASNQPQHF

size: .
J: TRBJ1-1
V: TRBV12-3/TRBV12-4
CDR3: CASSPRAGALNTEAFF

size: .
J: TRBJ2-5
V: TRBV19
CDR3: CASSPRGRETQYF

size: .
J: TRBJ2-3
V: TRBV6-5
CDR3: CASSYSIASGRPDTQYF

size: .
J: TRBJ2-7
V: TRBV10-3
CDR3: CAISEDRDSRNEQYF

size: .
J: TRBJ2-6
V: TRBV12-3/TRBV12-4
CDR3: CASSSGGGLWLSGANVLTF

size: .
J: TRBJ1-4
V: TRBV12-3/TRBV12-4
CDR3: CASTYLGSAAANEKLFF

size: .
J: TRBJ1-6
V: TRBV27
CDR3: CASSQGNSPLHF

size: .
J: TRBJ1-1
V: TRBV10-3
CDR3: CAISVEAANTEAFF

size: .
J: TRBJ2-3
V: TRBV5-4
CDR3: CASSSLIDTDTQYF

size: .
J: TRBJ2-1
V: TRBV12-3/TRBV12-4
CDR3: CASSQANLGYNEQFF

size: .
J: TRBJ2-3
V: TRBV27
CDR3: CASSSSGRVTDTQYF

size: .
J: TRBJ2-6
V: TRBV6-5
CDR3: CASRRPPSNSGANVLTF

size: .
J: TRBJ1-2
V: TRBV11-2
CDR3: CASSLGTGGDGYTF

size: .
J: TRBJ2-2
V: TRBV5-1
CDR3: CASSLGFRAGELFF

size: .
J: TRBJ2-2
V: TRBV10-3
CDR3: CAISDVAWVLNTGELFF

size: .
J: TRBJ2-2
V: TRBV5-1
CDR3: CASSRGGGTGELFF

size: .
J: TRBJ2-1
V: TRBV6-5
CDR3: CASSQGQGSYNEQFF

size: medium-sized
J: TRBJ2-6
V: TRBV19
CDR3: CASSMGGRAGANVLTF

size: .
J: TRBJ1-4
V: TRBV18
CDR3: CASSRGRASTNEKLFF

size: medium-sized
J: TRBJ1-6
V: TRBV19
CDR3: CASSIPDRGSSPLHF

size: .
J: TRBJ2-7
V: TRBV11-1
CDR3: CASSPPGLAGPQSYEQYF

size: .
J: TRBJ2-4
V: TRBV11-2
CDR3: CASSLTGRSENIQYF

size: .
J: TRBJ2-7
V: TRBV18
CDR3: CASSRGTGRTYEQYF

size: .
J: TRBJ2-3
V: TRBV29-1
CDR3: CSVNKITDTQYF

size: .
J: TRBJ2-7
V: TRBV29-1
CDR3: CSVARGQAGSEQYF

size: .
J: TRBJ2-6
V: TRBV5-6
CDR3: CASSLSRVSGANVLTF

size: .
J: TRBJ2-2
V: TRBV5-4
CDR3: CASSAGTSDPNTGELFF

size: .
J: TRBJ1-3
V: TRBV5-1
CDR3: CASSLAAAGFSGNTIYF

size: .
J: TRBJ2-1
V: TRBV12-3/TRBV12-4
CDR3: CASTVAPLPNNEQFF

size: .
J: TRBJ1-6
V: TRBV19
CDR3: CASSSSRGRNSPLHF

size: medium-sized
J: TRBJ1-2
V: TRBV19
CDR3: CASSTIETVWNGYTF

size: .
J: TRBJ1-1
V: TRBV12-3/TRBV12-4
CDR3: CASSSHDRNTEAFF

size: .
J: TRBJ2-5
V: TRBV30
CDR3: CAWSVGASGGWVETQYF

size: .
J: TRBJ2-2
V: TRBV6-1
CDR3: CASSELRGYRTGANTGELFF

size: .
J: TRBJ2-7
V: TRBV7-4
CDR3: CASSLDGTGAGEQYF

size: .
J: TRBJ2-7
V: TRBV15
CDR3: CATSRVLKTQRGTYEQYF

size: .
J: TRBJ2-3
V: TRBV6-6
CDR3: CASSLGLAGGLDTQYF

size: .
J: TRBJ2-3
V: TRBV30
CDR3: CAWSGTDTQYF

size: .
J: TRBJ1-3
V: TRBV19
CDR3: CASTTGAGNTIYF

size: .
J: TRBJ1-1
V: TRBV10-3
CDR3: CASSGTATLLNTEAFF

size: .
J: TRBJ1-1
V: TRBV5-5
CDR3: CASSLQAATPNTEAFF